This T cell receptor (beta chain) was sequenced during a study of cytomegalovirus exposure and HLA in healthy donors. V lost 6 bases and J lost 3, with 10 bases in between. The CDR3 runs 13 residues. CDR1 SNHLY and CDR2 FYNNEI come from the germline V gene. Amplification used 60 Vbeta primers and 13 Jbeta primers. Sequencing was performed with immunoSEQ multiplex PCR; in TCRdb, only in-frame clones are kept and a portion is missing. The sample includes approximately 100,000 clones, around three quarters of them seen just once. The sequencing input was PBMCs. This TCR was recovered from a woman aged 50 to 65 in good health and CMV-seropositive. The chain has TRBV2 and TRBJ2-3; D perhaps matches TRBD2 (6 bases). DNA of the CDR3: TGTGCCAGCAGGACTAGTGGTACAGATACGCAGTATTTT. This codes for CASRTSGTDTQYF.